The clone carrying this TCR beta chain was counted a single time. The data derive from a study of blood T cell repertoires in COVID-19. The wider study: COVID-19 samples, acute and convalescent, were from the United States, Italy and Spain. Nucleic acid was either cDNA or gDNA, and it came from T cells, B-cell-depleted T cells, or PBMCs.

Per the original methods: The authors estimated nucleated cell counts from reference gene primer amplification. Assay: immunoSEQ multiplex PCR; the TCRdb copy retains only in-frame clones and omits some. Clone size and V and J calls were adopted from that table, with D and trimming inferred from the DNA. The sample lists roughly 41,000 clones, 88% occurring once. CDR1 and CDR2 from the germline V gene are MGHDK and SYGVNS. The CDR3 has 15 amino acids. V was clipped by 4 bases and J by 3 bases, with 13 bases between them. This chain connects TRBV25-1 to TRBJ1-5; weak D call: TRBD1 (6 bases). Sequenced sample: peripheral blood. The TCR originated in a man in his 60s with active COVID-19. The CDR3: CASSGGGGNNQPQHF. CDR3 DNA sequence: TGTGCCAGCAGTGGGGGGGGCGGAAACAATCAGCCCCAGCATTTT.